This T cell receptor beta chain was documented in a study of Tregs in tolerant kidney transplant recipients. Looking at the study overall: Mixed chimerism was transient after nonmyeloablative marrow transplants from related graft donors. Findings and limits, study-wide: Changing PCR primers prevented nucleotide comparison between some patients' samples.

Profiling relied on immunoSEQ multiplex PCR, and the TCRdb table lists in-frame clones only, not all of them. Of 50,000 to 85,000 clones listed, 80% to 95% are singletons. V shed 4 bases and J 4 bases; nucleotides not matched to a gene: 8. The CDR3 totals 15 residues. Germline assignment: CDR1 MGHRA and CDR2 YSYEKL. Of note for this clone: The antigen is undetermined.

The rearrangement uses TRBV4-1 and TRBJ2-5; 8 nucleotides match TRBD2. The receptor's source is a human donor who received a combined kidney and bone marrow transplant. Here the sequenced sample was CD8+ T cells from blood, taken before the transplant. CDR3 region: CASSRREGGAETQYF. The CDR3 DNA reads TGCGCCAGCAGCCGTCGGGAGGGGGGGGCAGAGACCCAGTACTTC.